This T cell receptor beta chain stems from a study of STAT3 mutations in large granular lymphocyte leukemia. About the study: Canonical activating STAT3 mutations were detected in roughly half of the longitudinally sequenced T-LGLL patients. Overall study results and limits: In several patients, dominant TCR clone burden exceeded STAT3 mutant burden. Every T-LGLL patient had at least one immunodominant TCRbeta clonotype.

As regards this clone: Its antigen is unidentified.

This table comes from immunoSEQ multiplex PCR, and its TCRdb copy is limited to in-frame clones, with some not included. Of approximately 6,700 clones in the sample, less than 60% were seen once. The origin of this receptor is a boy younger than 18 with T-cell large granular lymphocyte leukemia. Some clones in this sample may be carry-over from other donors' samples. Sequences were obtained from peripheral blood mononuclear cells.

The CDR3 spells CASSIDISQETQYF. CDR3 nucleotides: TGTGCCAGTAGTATCGACATCAGTCAGGAGACCCAGTACTTC. This chain uses TRBV19 with TRBJ2-5; D uncertain. CDR1 and CDR2 (germline): LNHDA, SQIVND (reference sequence). CDR3 length: 14 residues. Trimming left V 3 bases short and J 5 bases short, with 13 bases between.